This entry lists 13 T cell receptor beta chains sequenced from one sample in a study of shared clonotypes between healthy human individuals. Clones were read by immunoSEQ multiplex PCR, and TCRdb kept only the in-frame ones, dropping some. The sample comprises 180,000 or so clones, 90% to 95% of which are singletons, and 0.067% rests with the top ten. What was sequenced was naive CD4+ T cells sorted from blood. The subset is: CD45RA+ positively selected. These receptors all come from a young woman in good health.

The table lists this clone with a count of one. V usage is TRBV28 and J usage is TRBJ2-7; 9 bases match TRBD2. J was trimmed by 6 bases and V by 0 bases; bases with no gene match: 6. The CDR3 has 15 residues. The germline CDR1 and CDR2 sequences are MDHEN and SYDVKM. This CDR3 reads CASSLWAGGPGEQYF. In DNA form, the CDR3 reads TGTGCCAGCAGTTTATGGGCGGGAGGGCCTGGCGAGCAGTACTTC.

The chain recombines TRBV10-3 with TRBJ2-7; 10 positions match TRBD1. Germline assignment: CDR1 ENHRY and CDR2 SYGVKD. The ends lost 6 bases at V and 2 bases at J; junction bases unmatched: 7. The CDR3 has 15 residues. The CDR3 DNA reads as TGTGCCATCAGAAGCGACAGGGGGCTACCCTACGAGCAGTACTTC. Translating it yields CAIRSDRGLPYEQYF.

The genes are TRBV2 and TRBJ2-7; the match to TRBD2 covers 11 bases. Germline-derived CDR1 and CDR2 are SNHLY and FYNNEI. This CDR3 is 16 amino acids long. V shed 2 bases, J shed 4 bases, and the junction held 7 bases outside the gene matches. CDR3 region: CASSERRLAGSYEQYF. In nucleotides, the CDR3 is TGTGCCAGCAGTGAAAGGAGACTAGCGGGATCGTACGAGCAGTACTTC.

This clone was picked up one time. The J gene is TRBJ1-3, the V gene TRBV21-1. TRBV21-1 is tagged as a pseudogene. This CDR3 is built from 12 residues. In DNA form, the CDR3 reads TGTGCCAGCTGTAGCTCTGGAAACACCATATATTTT. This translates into CASCSSGNTIYF.

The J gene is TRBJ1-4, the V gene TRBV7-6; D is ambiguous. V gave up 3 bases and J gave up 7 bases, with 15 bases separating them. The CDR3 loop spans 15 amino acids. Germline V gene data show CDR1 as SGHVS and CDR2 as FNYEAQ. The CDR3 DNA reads TGTGCCAGCAGCTTCACGACCGGGCAAGGTGAAAAACTGTTTTTT. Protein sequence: CASSFTTGQGEKLFF.

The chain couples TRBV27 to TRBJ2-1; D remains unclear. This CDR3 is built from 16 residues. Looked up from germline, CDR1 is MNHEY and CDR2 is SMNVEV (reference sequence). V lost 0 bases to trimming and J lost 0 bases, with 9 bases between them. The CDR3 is CASSLSMVGSYNEQFF. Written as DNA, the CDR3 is TGTGCCAGCAGTTTATCGATGGTAGGCTCCTACAATGAGCAGTTCTTC.

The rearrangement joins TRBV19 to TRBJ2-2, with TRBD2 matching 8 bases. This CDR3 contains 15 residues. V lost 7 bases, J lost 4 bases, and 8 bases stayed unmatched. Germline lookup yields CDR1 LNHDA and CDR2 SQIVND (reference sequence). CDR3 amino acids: CASTTGTRPTGELFF. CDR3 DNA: TGTGCCAGTACCACCGGGACTAGACCCACCGGGGAGCTGTTTTTT.

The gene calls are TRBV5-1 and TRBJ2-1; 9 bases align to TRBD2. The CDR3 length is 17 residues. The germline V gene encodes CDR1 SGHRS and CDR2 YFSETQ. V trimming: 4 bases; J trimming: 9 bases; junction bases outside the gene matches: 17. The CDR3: CASSPPLGGRALGEQFF. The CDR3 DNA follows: TGCGCCAGCAGCCCACCTCTTGGCGGGAGGGCCCTCGGTGAGCAGTTCTTC.

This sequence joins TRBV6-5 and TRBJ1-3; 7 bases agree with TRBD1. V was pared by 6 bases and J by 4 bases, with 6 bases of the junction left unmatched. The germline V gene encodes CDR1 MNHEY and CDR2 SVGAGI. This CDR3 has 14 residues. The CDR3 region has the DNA TGTGCCAGCAGCCAAAAAGGGGGCGGAAACACCATATATTTT. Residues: CASSQKGGGNTIYF.

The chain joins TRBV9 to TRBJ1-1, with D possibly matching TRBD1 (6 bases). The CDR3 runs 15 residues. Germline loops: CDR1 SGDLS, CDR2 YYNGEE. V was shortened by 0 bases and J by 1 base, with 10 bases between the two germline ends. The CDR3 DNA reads TGTGCCAGCAGCGTAGTTGGCAGGGGGAACACTGAAGCTTTCTTT. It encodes CASSVVGRGNTEAFF.

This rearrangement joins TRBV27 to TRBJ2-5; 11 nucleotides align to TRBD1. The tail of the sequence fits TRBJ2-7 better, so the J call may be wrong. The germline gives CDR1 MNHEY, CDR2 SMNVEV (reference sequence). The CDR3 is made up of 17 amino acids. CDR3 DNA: TGTGCCAGCAGTTTCCGGACAGGGGGCATTCCGCCTTACGAGCAGTACTTC. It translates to CASSFRTGGIPPYEQYF.

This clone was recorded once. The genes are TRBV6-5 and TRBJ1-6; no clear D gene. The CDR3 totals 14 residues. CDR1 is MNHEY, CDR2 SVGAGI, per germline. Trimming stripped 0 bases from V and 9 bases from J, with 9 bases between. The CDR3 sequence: CASSYSALVSPLHF. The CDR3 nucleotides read TGTGCCAGCAGTTACTCCGCGTTGGTTTCACCCCTCCACTTT.

For the CDR3, the DNA is TGTGCCAGCAGTTTAGAAGCGGGGTACAATGAGCAGTTCTTC. Its protein is CASSLEAGYNEQFF. This chain connects TRBV27 to TRBJ2-1; TRBD2 matches 7 bases. V shed 2 bases and J 4 bases; nucleotides not matched to a gene: 2. Germline V lookup: CDR1 MNHEY, CDR2 SMNVEV (reference sequence). The CDR3 spans 14 residues.